The 26 T cell receptor beta chains below were found in one sample sequenced in a study of blood T cell repertoires in COVID-19. Sequenced by immunoSEQ multiplex PCR; TCRdb stores in-frame clones only, minus some. The sample lists approximately 170,000 clones; 84% were seen once. Sequencing used peripheral blood. These receptors were obtained from a woman older than 75 with COVID-19, enrolled during active disease.

This clone came up a few times. CDR3 DNA sequence: TGTGCCAGCAGTGCTTTTAGTCCTCAAGAGACCCAGTACTTC. This translates into CASSAFSPQETQYF. The chain employs TRBV2 and TRBJ2-5; no clear D. Germline loops: CDR1 SNHLY, CDR2 FYNNEI. This CDR3 is built from 14 residues. Trimming took off 4 bases at V and 2 bases at J, with 11 bases between the two ends.

The V and J genes are TRBV30 and TRBJ1-3; D is undetermined. CDR3 size: 15 residues. V lost 2 bases, J lost 2 bases, and 13 bases lay in between. Germline lookup yields CDR1 GTSNPN and CDR2 SVGIG (reference sequence). The DNA for the CDR3 is TGTGCCTGGAGTAGGTCAGCGAAGACTGGAAACACCATATATTTT. The encoded protein is CAWSRSAKTGNTIYF.

In this sample, this clone turned up a few times. The CDR3 nucleotides read TGTGCCTGGAGTGCGACAGCAATTAATCAGCCCCAGCATTTT. Translating it yields CAWSATAINQPQHF. V usage is TRBV30 and J usage is TRBJ1-5, with D perhaps TRBD1 (5 bases). CDR3 length: 14 amino acids. The germline CDR1 and CDR2 sequences are GTSNPN and SVGIG (reference sequence). The V end was cut by 1 base, the J end by 4 bases, with 11 bases between.

This clone came up once. The J gene is TRBJ2-3, the V gene TRBV6-5; 7 nucleotides match TRBD2. Unmatched junction bases numbered 5, after V lost 7 bases and J lost 1 base. CDR1 and CDR2 from the germline V gene are MNHEY and SVGAGI. There are 14 residues in the CDR3. CDR3 loop: CASTVTSGTDTQYF. In DNA, the CDR3 is TGTGCCAGCACCGTCACTAGCGGCACAGATACGCAGTATTTT.

The V and J genes are TRBV2 and TRBJ2-5; TRBD1 agrees at 9 bases. The CDR3 is made up of 14 amino acids. Germline values: CDR1 SNHLY, CDR2 FYNNEI. Losses at the gene ends were 8 bases for V and 5 bases for J; bases not matched to a gene: 9. The CDR3 DNA follows: TGTGCCAGCTCCGATCGGACAGGGGTCGAGACCCAGTACTTC. As protein: CASSDRTGVETQYF.

V and J are TRBV12-3 or TRBV12-4 and TRBJ1-1; 8 nucleotides line up with TRBD1. V gave up 3 bases and J gave up 11 bases; unmatched junction bases: 2. This CDR3 has 11 amino acids. The CDR3 nucleotides are TGTGCCAGCAGTTTCAGGGGGCAGGCTTTCTTT. It codes for CASSFRGQAFF.

The J gene is TRBJ2-7, the V gene TRBV28; 8 bases align to TRBD1. The trim removed 2 bases at V and 3 bases at J, leaving 3 bases unmatched. CDR1 and CDR2 from the germline V gene are MDHEN and SYDVKM. The CDR3 sequence is 14 residues long. The CDR3 is CASSLTGQVYEQYF. The CDR3 DNA reads TGTGCCAGCAGTTTAACGGGACAGGTCTACGAGCAGTACTTC.

The V call is TRBV7-9, the J call TRBJ2-2; the D gene is possibly TRBD2 (5 bases). Trimming cost V 5 bases and J 3 bases, with 13 bases left between them. From germline, CDR1 is SEHNR and CDR2 FQNEAQ (reference sequence). The CDR3 extends over 15 amino acids. The CDR3 is CASSPARVYTGELFF. As DNA, the CDR3 is TGTGCCAGCAGCCCTGCGAGGGTCTACACCGGGGAGCTGTTTTTT.

The rearrangement uses TRBV10-3 and TRBJ2-1, with 8 bases matching TRBD2. Germline CDR1 reads ENHRY; CDR2 reads SYGVKD. The CDR3 extends over 15 amino acids. J was trimmed by 5 bases and V by 10 bases; bases with no gene match: 13. The CDR3 coding sequence is TGTGCCACCGGGGAGGTTAGCGGGGCCCACAATGAGCAGTTCTTC. Translating gives CATGEVSGAHNEQFF.

In regard to this clone: The sample has other DNA sequences that encode this CDR3 too. J is TRBJ2-5 and V is TRBV10-1; tentative D call: TRBD2 (6 bases). From germline, CDR1 is WNHNN and CDR2 SYGVQD (reference sequence). The CDR3 totals 14 residues. Trimming stripped 5 bases from V and 1 base from J, with 11 bases between. The CDR3 loop is CASSSSAGQETQYF. The CDR3 nucleotides read TGCGCCAGCAGTTCTAGCGCCGGCCAAGAGACCCAGTACTTC.

The chain couples TRBV5-5 to TRBJ2-2; no clear D. V lost 0 bases and J lost 1, with 4 bases in between. The CDR3 is 14 residues long. Germline CDR1 is SGHKS and CDR2 is YYEKEE (reference sequence). The chain's CDR3 is CASSLAVNTGELFF. The CDR3 nucleotides read TGTGCCAGCAGCTTGGCCGTGAACACCGGGGAGCTGTTTTTT.

The rearrangement links TRBV5-1 to TRBJ2-7; D is perhaps TRBD1 (6 bases). The germline V and J ends were trimmed by 2 bases and 2 bases, with 8 bases remaining between them. The CDR3 has 13 residues. Per the germline V gene, CDR1 is SGHRS and CDR2 is YFSETQ. The CDR3 nucleotides read TGCGCCAGCAGCTTTGACAGGCCCTACGAGCAGTACTTC. It is translated as CASSFDRPYEQYF.

V is TRBV7-9 and J is TRBJ2-1; no clear D. The V gene lost 7 bases and the J gene lost 2 bases, with 12 bases spanning the gap. Per the germline V gene, CDR1 is SEHNR and CDR2 is FQNEAQ (reference sequence). This CDR3 contains 14 residues. In nucleotides, the CDR3 is TGTGCCAGCACAGGCCGAACTACCTACAATGAGCAGTTCTTC. Protein: CASTGRTTYNEQFF. Looking up the rest from reference TRBV7-9 and TRBJ2-1 gives the full variable domain: DTGVSQNPRHKITKRGQNVTFRCDPISEHNRLYWYRQTLGQGPEFLTYFQNEAQLEKSRLLSDRFSAERPKGSFSTLEIQRTEQGDSAMYLCASTGRTTYNEQFFGPGTRLTVL.

Note on this clone: One end of the junction does not line up with germline, which may come from a read error. The V call is TRBV18, the J call TRBJ2-1; TRBD2 matches 10 bases. Germline CDR1 KGHSH, CDR2 LQKENI. The CDR3 totals 14 residues. Here the CDR3 reads CASSPLAGYNEQFF. Written as DNA, the CDR3 is TGTGCCAGTTCACCACTAGCGGGGTACAATGAGCAGTTCTTC.

The chain has TRBV4-3 and TRBJ1-1; TRBD1 matches at 8 bases. In germline, CDR1 is LGHNA, CDR2 YSLEER. V gave up 3 bases and J gave up 8 bases; unmatched junction bases: 8. This CDR3 spans 14 amino acids. The CDR3 nucleotides read TGCGCCAGCAGCCACGACAGGGGAGGCTTAGAAGCTTTCTTT. Translated, it gives CASSHDRGGLEAFF.

The chain employs TRBV15 and TRBJ2-1, with TRBD2 as a possible D gene (7 bases). V dropped 3 bases and J dropped 6 bases, with 15 bases sitting between them. CDR1 is LNHNV and CDR2 is YYDKDF in the germline V gene (reference sequence). The CDR3 totals 15 residues. The CDR3 DNA follows: TGTGCCACCAGCAGCAGGAGGGGGGGCCTCAATGAGCAGTTCTTC. Its translation: CATSSRRGGLNEQFF.

The chain recombines TRBV11-2 with TRBJ1-2; D is unresolved. This CDR3 has 11 amino acids. Germline assignment: CDR1 SGHAT and CDR2 FQNNGV. V was shortened by 5 bases and J by 2 bases, with 3 bases between the two germline ends. CDR3 in amino acids: CASSQNYGYTF. As DNA, the CDR3 is TGTGCCAGCAGCCAAAACTATGGCTACACCTTC. The full variable domain, with the rest looked up from reference TRBV11-2 and TRBJ1-2, is EAGVAQSPRYKIIEKRQSVAFWCNPISGHATLYWYQQILGQGPKLLIQFQNNGVVDDSQLPKDRFSAERLKGVDSTLKIQPAKLEDSAVYLCASSQNYGYTFGSGTRLTVV.

The chain employs TRBV5-6 and TRBJ1-2; D uncertain. Trimming removed 5 bases at V and 4 bases at J, with 15 bases between. Germline CDR1 and CDR2: SGHDT and YYEEEE. This CDR3 spans 14 amino acids. The CDR3 bases are TGTGCCAGCAGAACGAAGGAGACTCTCTATGGCTACACCTTC. Amino acid sequence: CASRTKETLYGYTF.

The rearrangement links TRBV5-1 to TRBJ1-1; the D gene is possibly TRBD1 (6 bases). V lost 1 base, J lost 11 bases, and 18 bases lay in between. This CDR3 contains 14 residues. Germline CDR1 and CDR2: SGHRS and YFSETQ. For the CDR3, the DNA is TGCGCCAGCAGCTTGTCGATGCTGGGACACCCGGCTTTCTTT. It is translated as CASSLSMLGHPAFF.

This clone was detected only once. The rearrangement joins TRBV9 to TRBJ1-1; 7 nucleotides agree with TRBD1. The V and J ends lost 3 bases and 7 bases, in that order; junction bases with no gene match: 6. Germline CDR1 is SGDLS and CDR2 is YYNGEE. The CDR3 is 13 amino acids. CDR3 protein: CASSGFGTDEAFF. DNA for the CDR3: TGTGCCAGCAGCGGGTTTGGGACAGATGAAGCTTTCTTT.

The CDR3 region is CAWSVTDRGRGNQPQHF. CDR3 in DNA: TGTGCCTGGAGTGTTACCGACAGGGGGCGGGGGAATCAGCCCCAGCATTTT. This chain joins TRBV30 and TRBJ1-5; 10 bases are a match to TRBD1. Trimming at V came to 0 bases and at J to 4 bases, leaving 9 bases not matched to a gene. The CDR3 is made up of 17 amino acids. Per the germline V gene, CDR1 is GTSNPN and CDR2 is SVGIG (reference sequence).

This clone has more than one count but fewer than ten. The chain uses TRBV28 and TRBJ1-5; 11 nucleotides line up with TRBD1. Unmatched junction bases numbered 3, after V lost 4 bases and J lost 7 bases. This CDR3 is built from 14 residues. The germline V gene encodes CDR1 MDHEN and CDR2 SYDVKM. CDR3 amino acids: CASSWGQGVQPQHF. CDR3 sequence (DNA): TGTGCCAGCAGTTGGGGACAGGGGGTCCAGCCCCAGCATTTT.

This chain joins TRBV18 and TRBJ2-1, with 9 bases identical to TRBD2. Unmatched junction bases numbered 10, after V lost 2 bases and J lost 5 bases. Germline loops: CDR1 KGHSH, CDR2 LQKENI. CDR3 length: 17 residues. The CDR3 region has the DNA TGTGCCAGCTCACCATTCGGCGGCGGGAGGGCCGACAATGAGCAGTTCTTC. This translates into CASSPFGGGRADNEQFF.

This clone is a singleton in its sample. This sequence joins TRBV21-1 and TRBJ1-1; the DNA was not used to check the table's D call, TRBD1. TRBV21-1 is noted as a pseudogene. The length of the CDR3 is 17 residues. The CDR3 bases are TGTGCCAGCAGCAGAGACGCTATCACAGGGTCGAACACTGAAGCTTTCTTT. Translated: CASSRDAITGSNTEAFF.

This chain uses TRBV5-3 with TRBJ1-5; weak D call: TRBD1 (5 bases). TRBV5-3 is flagged as an ORF with uncertain function. The CDR3 is 16 amino acids. Deletions cut 1 base from V and 0 bases from J, with 11 bases between. The CDR3 sequence: CARSLTFDSSNQPQHF. DNA of the CDR3: TGTGCCAGAAGCTTGACCTTTGACAGTAGCAATCAGCCCCAGCATTTT.

The chain joins TRBV11-1 to TRBJ1-3, with D possibly TRBD1 on 5 matching bases. This CDR3 comprises 16 residues. Trimming left V 3 bases short and J 7 bases short, with 19 bases between. In germline, CDR1 is SGHAT, CDR2 FQDESV (reference sequence). The CDR3 nucleotides read TGTGCCAGCAGCTTGCAGGGCTTCGAAGGCCGGAACACCATATATTTT. Protein product: CASSLQGFEGRNTIYF.